A selection of T cell receptor beta chains follows, all from one sample in a study of blood T cell repertoires in COVID-19. Method: immunoSEQ multiplex PCR; TCRdb's copy keeps in-frame clones and lacks some. The sample records roughly 170,000 clones, around nine tenths being singletons. Sequenced: peripheral blood. The origin of the receptors is a woman in her seventies with COVID-19, enrolled during active disease. Each CDR3 is given with its conserved first and last residue. Fields, in order: J gene, V gene, D gene, clone size, CDR3 DNA, CDR3 protein. A D gene is named only where the DNA matches it firmly. Clone size, where shown, is once, few, many, or a class for clones that have expanded.

j_gene: TRBJ1-5
v_gene: TRBV27
d_gene: TRBD1
abundance: -
CDR3nt: TGTGCCAGCAGTCCGGGGACAGGGGGCTATCAGCCCCAGCATTTT
CDR3aa: CASSPGTGGYQPQHF

j_gene: TRBJ2-1
v_gene: TRBV7-2
d_gene: -
abundance: -
CDR3nt: TGTGCCAGCAGCCCCACTAGAAATGAGCAGTTCTTC
CDR3aa: CASSPTRNEQFF

j_gene: TRBJ2-1
v_gene: TRBV3-1/TRBV3-2
d_gene: TRBD2
abundance: -
CDR3nt: TGTGCCAGCAGCCTCATGACTAGCGCGACATACAATGAGCAGTTCTTC
CDR3aa: CASSLMTSATYNEQFF

j_gene: TRBJ2-7
v_gene: TRBV3-1/TRBV3-2
d_gene: TRBD2
abundance: once
CDR3nt: TGTGCCAGCAGTCAGACTAGCGGGAGCTACGAGCAGTACTTC
CDR3aa: CASSQTSGSYEQYF

j_gene: TRBJ2-1
v_gene: TRBV15
d_gene: TRBD2
abundance: -
CDR3nt: TGTGCCACCAGCAGGTACAGGGTAATGGGAATAGCGGGAGGGCCTGTAGGCAATGAGCAGTTCTTC
CDR3aa: CATSRYRVMGIAGGPVGNEQFF

j_gene: TRBJ2-7
v_gene: TRBV5-6
d_gene: TRBD1
abundance: -
CDR3nt: TGTGCCAGCAGCCGACAGGGGGCATCCTACGAGCAGTACTTC
CDR3aa: CASSRQGASYEQYF

j_gene: TRBJ2-7
v_gene: TRBV6-2/TRBV6-3
d_gene: TRBD2
abundance: -
CDR3nt: TGTGCCAGCAGCAGACTAGCGGGAGACACCTACGAGCAGTACTTC
CDR3aa: CASSRLAGDTYEQYF

j_gene: TRBJ1-1
v_gene: TRBV19
d_gene: TRBD1
abundance: -
CDR3nt: TGTGCCAGTAGTGCGGACAGGCTAGGCACTGAAGCTTTCTTT
CDR3aa: CASSADRLGTEAFF

j_gene: TRBJ2-2
v_gene: TRBV9
d_gene: -
abundance: -
CDR3nt: TGTGCCAGCAGCGTAGTCTCCAACACCGGGGAGCTGTTTTTT
CDR3aa: CASSVVSNTGELFF

j_gene: TRBJ2-7
v_gene: TRBV29-1
d_gene: -
abundance: once
CDR3nt: TGCAGCGTTGTCTTCGGACAGGGAGGGGACTACGAGCAGTACTTC
CDR3aa: CSVVFGQGGDYEQYF

j_gene: TRBJ1-2
v_gene: TRBV19
d_gene: -
abundance: -
CDR3nt: TGTGCCAGTAGCATGGACACCTACTATGGCTACACCTTC
CDR3aa: CASSMDTYYGYTF

j_gene: TRBJ1-1
v_gene: TRBV5-1
d_gene: TRBD1
abundance: -
CDR3nt: TGCGCCAGCAGCCCCCTTAGGGGGCGCGGGAACACTGAAGCTTTCTTT
CDR3aa: CASSPLRGRGNTEAFF

j_gene: TRBJ2-2
v_gene: TRBV2
d_gene: -
abundance: -
CDR3nt: TGTGCCAGCACCCTTTCCGAGGGGGCGAACACCGGGGAGCTGTTTTTT
CDR3aa: CASTLSEGANTGELFF

j_gene: TRBJ1-3
v_gene: TRBV28
d_gene: -
abundance: -
CDR3nt: TGTGCCAGCAACGCGAGGTACGGGGGGGGACCGGCAGGAAACACCATATATTTT
CDR3aa: CASNARYGGGPAGNTIYF

j_gene: TRBJ1-2
v_gene: TRBV4-3
d_gene: TRBD1
abundance: -
CDR3nt: TGCGCCAGCAGCCAAACCCCGGGAACAGGGGGCTATGGCTACACCTTC
CDR3aa: CASSQTPGTGGYGYTF

j_gene: TRBJ1-1
v_gene: TRBV19
d_gene: -
abundance: -
CDR3nt: TGTGCCAGTAGGGTCGTCGCGGAGGACACTGAAGCTTTCTTT
CDR3aa: CASRVVAEDTEAFF

j_gene: TRBJ1-2
v_gene: TRBV3-1/TRBV3-2
d_gene: TRBD1
abundance: -
CDR3nt: TGTGCCAGCAGCCGGGGACAGGGTAACTATGGCTACACCTTC
CDR3aa: CASSRGQGNYGYTF

j_gene: TRBJ2-3
v_gene: TRBV3-1/TRBV3-2
d_gene: TRBD1
abundance: -
CDR3nt: TGTGCCAGCAGCCTGACCGGGACAGGGGCAGATACGCAGTATTTT
CDR3aa: CASSLTGTGADTQYF

j_gene: TRBJ2-1
v_gene: TRBV19
d_gene: -
abundance: -
CDR3nt: TGTGCCAGTAGTACTCTAGCGAGGGGCAATGAGCAGTTCTTC
CDR3aa: CASSTLARGNEQFF

j_gene: TRBJ2-1
v_gene: TRBV6-5
d_gene: TRBD1
abundance: -
CDR3nt: TGTGCCAGCAGTTACTCTACAGGGGTCAATGAGCAGTTCTTC
CDR3aa: CASSYSTGVNEQFF

j_gene: TRBJ2-1
v_gene: TRBV18
d_gene: -
abundance: -
CDR3nt: TGTGCCAGCTCACTGGTACGGGAGCACAATGAGCAGTTCTTC
CDR3aa: CASSLVREHNEQFF

j_gene: TRBJ1-4
v_gene: TRBV6-5
d_gene: TRBD1
abundance: -
CDR3nt: TGTGCCAGCAGTTCGGACAGGGGGGGCGAAAAACTGTTTTTT
CDR3aa: CASSSDRGGEKLFF

j_gene: TRBJ2-5
v_gene: TRBV5-6
d_gene: -
abundance: -
CDR3nt: TGTGCCAGCAGCTTGGATCCACTCGAGACCCAGTACTTC
CDR3aa: CASSLDPLETQYF

j_gene: TRBJ2-2
v_gene: TRBV2
d_gene: -
abundance: -
CDR3nt: TGTGCCAGCAGAACCAAGCGGACGGGCACCGGGGAGCTGTTTTTT
CDR3aa: CASRTKRTGTGELFF

j_gene: TRBJ2-7
v_gene: TRBV19
d_gene: -
abundance: -
CDR3nt: TGTGCCAGTAGTTTTCTCAGGGGCCACGAGCAGTACTTC
CDR3aa: CASSFLRGHEQYF

j_gene: TRBJ2-3
v_gene: TRBV19
d_gene: TRBD1
abundance: -
CDR3nt: TGTGCCAGTAGTCCGGGACAGTCAGATACGCAGTATTTT
CDR3aa: CASSPGQSDTQYF

j_gene: TRBJ2-1
v_gene: TRBV25-1
d_gene: TRBD2
abundance: -
CDR3nt: TGTGCCAGCAGTGAAGGTCTTAGCGGGAGCGGCATCTACAATGAGCAGTTCTTC
CDR3aa: CASSEGLSGSGIYNEQFF

j_gene: TRBJ2-1
v_gene: TRBV7-8
d_gene: -
abundance: few
CDR3nt: TGTGCCAGCAGCGTAACGGGCCCCATATTAGAGGGAGTTAATGAGCAGTTCTTC
CDR3aa: CASSVTGPILEGVNEQFF

j_gene: TRBJ2-2
v_gene: TRBV18
d_gene: -
abundance: -
CDR3nt: TGTGCCAGCTCACGAAAGACAGTGCTGAACACCGGGGAGCTGTTTTTT
CDR3aa: CASSRKTVLNTGELFF

j_gene: TRBJ1-4
v_gene: TRBV28
d_gene: -
abundance: -
CDR3nt: TGTGCCAGCAGTACGACCAGGGCGGGGAGTGAAAAACTGTTTTTT
CDR3aa: CASSTTRAGSEKLFF

j_gene: TRBJ2-6
v_gene: TRBV19
d_gene: TRBD1
abundance: -
CDR3nt: TGTGCCAGTAGTATAGGACTTCCGGGACAGGTTGGCTCTGGGGCCAACGTCCTGACTTTC
CDR3aa: CASSIGLPGQVGSGANVLTF

j_gene: TRBJ2-2
v_gene: TRBV11-1
d_gene: TRBD2
abundance: -
CDR3nt: TGTGCCAGCAGCCGCCAGGGACTAGCTTCCGGGGAGCTGTTTTTT
CDR3aa: CASSRQGLASGELFF

j_gene: TRBJ2-1
v_gene: TRBV7-9
d_gene: -
abundance: -
CDR3nt: TGTGCCAGCAGCAGCTTCACCGGGAGCAATGAGCAGTTCTTC
CDR3aa: CASSSFTGSNEQFF

j_gene: TRBJ2-1
v_gene: TRBV5-5
d_gene: TRBD2
abundance: -
CDR3nt: TGTGCCAGCAGCTGGGGGAGCGGGAGCGCTTACAATGAGCAGTTCTTC
CDR3aa: CASSWGSGSAYNEQFF

j_gene: TRBJ2-1
v_gene: TRBV6-4
d_gene: -
abundance: -
CDR3nt: TGTGCCAGCAGCACGGTCGTGGGTAGCGGCAATGAGCAGTTCTTC
CDR3aa: CASSTVVGSGNEQFF

j_gene: TRBJ1-1
v_gene: TRBV5-1
d_gene: TRBD1
abundance: -
CDR3nt: TGCGCCAGCACCGGGACAGGGGAGGAAACTGAAGCTTTCTTT
CDR3aa: CASTGTGEETEAFF

j_gene: TRBJ2-7
v_gene: TRBV18
d_gene: TRBD2
abundance: -
CDR3nt: TGTGCCAGCTCACCGAGCGGGAGCTCCTACGAGCAGTACTTC
CDR3aa: CASSPSGSSYEQYF

j_gene: TRBJ2-1
v_gene: TRBV3-1/TRBV3-2
d_gene: -
abundance: -
CDR3nt: TGTGCCAGCAGTCCGTGGGGGCCCCTTAACAATGAGCAGTTCTTC
CDR3aa: CASSPWGPLNNEQFF

j_gene: TRBJ2-7
v_gene: TRBV5-1
d_gene: -
abundance: once
CDR3nt: TGCGCCAGCAGCTCGGGACTCTCGGGCTACGAGCAGTACTTC
CDR3aa: CASSSGLSGYEQYF

j_gene: TRBJ1-5
v_gene: TRBV28
d_gene: TRBD1
abundance: once
CDR3nt: TGTGCCAGCAGTCAGGGGGGTCCTCAGCCCCAGCATTTT
CDR3aa: CASSQGGPQPQHF

j_gene: TRBJ2-3
v_gene: TRBV29-1
d_gene: -
abundance: -
CDR3nt: TGCAGCGTTGAGTACGGTTCAGATACGCAGTATTTT
CDR3aa: CSVEYGSDTQYF

j_gene: TRBJ2-1
v_gene: TRBV5-1
d_gene: -
abundance: once
CDR3nt: TGCGCCAGCAGCTTGGCAGGGGTTAGTACTGAGCAGTTCTTC
CDR3aa: CASSLAGVSTEQFF

j_gene: TRBJ2-4
v_gene: TRBV5-1
d_gene: -
abundance: -
CDR3nt: TGCGCCAGCAGCCAGCCCCGGGGGATCCTTGCGCTCATCCCCCCCAAAAACATTCAGTACTTC
CDR3aa: CASSQPRGILALIPPKNIQYF

j_gene: TRBJ2-7
v_gene: TRBV30
d_gene: TRBD2
abundance: -
CDR3nt: TGTGCCTCTACGACTAGCGGGGACTACGAGCAGTACTTC
CDR3aa: CASTTSGDYEQYF

j_gene: TRBJ2-6
v_gene: TRBV19
d_gene: -
abundance: -
CDR3nt: TGTGCCAGTAGTATCTGGGAGTCTGGGGCCAACGTCCTGACTTTC
CDR3aa: CASSIWESGANVLTF

j_gene: TRBJ1-6
v_gene: TRBV30
d_gene: -
abundance: -
CDR3nt: TGTGCCTGGAGTGTCGGCAGGTATAATTCACCCCTCCACTTT
CDR3aa: CAWSVGRYNSPLHF

j_gene: TRBJ1-6
v_gene: TRBV9
d_gene: TRBD1
abundance: few
CDR3nt: TGTGCCAGCAGCGTATTAGGGGGCGATAATTCACCCCTCCACTTT
CDR3aa: CASSVLGGDNSPLHF

j_gene: TRBJ1-3
v_gene: TRBV19
d_gene: -
abundance: -
CDR3nt: TGTGCCAGTAGTATTTATGGCAGATCCTCTGGAAACACCATATATTTT
CDR3aa: CASSIYGRSSGNTIYF